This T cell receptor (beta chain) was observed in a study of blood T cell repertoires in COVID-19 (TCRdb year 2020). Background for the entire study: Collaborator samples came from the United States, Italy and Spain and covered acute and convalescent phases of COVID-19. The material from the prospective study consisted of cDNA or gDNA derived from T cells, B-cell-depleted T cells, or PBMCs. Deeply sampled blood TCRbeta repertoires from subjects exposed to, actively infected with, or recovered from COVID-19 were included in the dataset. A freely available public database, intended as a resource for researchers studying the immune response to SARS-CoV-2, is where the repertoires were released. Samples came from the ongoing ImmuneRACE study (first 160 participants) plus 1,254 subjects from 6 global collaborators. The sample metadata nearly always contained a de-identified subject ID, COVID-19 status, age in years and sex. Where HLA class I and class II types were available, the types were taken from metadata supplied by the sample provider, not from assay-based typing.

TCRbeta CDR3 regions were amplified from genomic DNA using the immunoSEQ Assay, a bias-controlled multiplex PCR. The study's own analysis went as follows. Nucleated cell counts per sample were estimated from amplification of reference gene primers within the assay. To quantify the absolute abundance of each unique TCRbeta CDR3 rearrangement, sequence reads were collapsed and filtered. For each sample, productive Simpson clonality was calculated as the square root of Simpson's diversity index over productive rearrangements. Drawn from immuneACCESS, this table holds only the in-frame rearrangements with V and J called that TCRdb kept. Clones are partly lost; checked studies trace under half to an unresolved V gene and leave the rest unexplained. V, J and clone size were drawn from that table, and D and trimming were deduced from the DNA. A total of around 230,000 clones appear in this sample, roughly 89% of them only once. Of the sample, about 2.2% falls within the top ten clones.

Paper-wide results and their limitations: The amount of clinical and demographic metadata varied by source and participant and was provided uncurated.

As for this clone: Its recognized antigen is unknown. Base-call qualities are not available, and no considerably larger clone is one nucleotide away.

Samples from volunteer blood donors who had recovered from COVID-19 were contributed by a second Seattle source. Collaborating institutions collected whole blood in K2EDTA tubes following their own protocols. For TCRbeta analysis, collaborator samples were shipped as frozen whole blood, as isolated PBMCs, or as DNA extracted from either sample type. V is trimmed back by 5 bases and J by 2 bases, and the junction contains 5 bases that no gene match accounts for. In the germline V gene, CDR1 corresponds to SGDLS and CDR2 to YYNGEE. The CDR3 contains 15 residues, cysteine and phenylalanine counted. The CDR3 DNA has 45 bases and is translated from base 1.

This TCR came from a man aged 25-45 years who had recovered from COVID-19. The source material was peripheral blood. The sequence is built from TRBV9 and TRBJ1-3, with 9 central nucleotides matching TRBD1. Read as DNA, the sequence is TGTGCCAGCAGAACCGGACAGGGGACTGGAAACACCATATATTTT. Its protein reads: CASRTGQGTGNTIYF. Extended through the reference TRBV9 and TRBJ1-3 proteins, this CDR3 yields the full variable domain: DSGVTQTPKHLITATGQRVTLRCSPRSGDLSVYWYQQSLDQGLQFLIQYYNGEERAKGNILERFSAQQFPDLHSELNLSSLELGDSALYFCASRTGQGTGNTIYFGEGSWLTVV.